This T cell receptor beta chain came from a study of T-cell reconstitution after alpha-beta-depleted transplantation in children. Preparation of the TCRbeta library involved a method that used unique molecular identifiers. TCRdb reanalysed the PCR reads using MiXCR and keeps one entry per CDR3 protein. This table holds roughly 490,000 distinct CDR3 sequences, about 10% found once. The CDR3 spans 15 residues. Per germline, CDR1 SGDLS and CDR2 YYNGEE. The germline V and J ends were trimmed by 4 bases and 6 bases, with 19 bases remaining between them. General observations from the study: When one year had passed after transplant, most T-cell counts and diversity came from newly produced T cells. Expanded graft clones, several hundred of them, were reportedly the source of alpha-beta T cells about two months after transplant. Surviving recipient T cells and thymic progenitors produced the high day-60 TCRbeta diversity seen in some patients.

Turning to this clonotype: As yet, its antigen is unknown.

The material sequenced was PBMCs, mostly from graft donor cells, taken 180 days after TCRalphabeta/CD19-depleted stem cell transplant. The clonotype originates from a female patient aged 2-10 years who had a stem cell transplant for aplastic anemia, so the T cells may come from the graft donor. The chain links TRBV9 to TRBJ1-2; D possibly corresponds to TRBD1 (5 bases). CDR3 coding DNA: TGTGCCAGCAGCAGTTTCTCCCTTACAGGAGATGGCTACACCTTC. Translation gives CASSSFSLTGDGYTF.